Below are 18 T cell receptor beta chains sequenced from a single sample in a study of OX40 agonist ivuxolimab in advanced cancers. Libraries were built with the immunoSEQ multiplex PCR assay. The table was pulled from immuneACCESS by TCRdb, which kept in-frame rearrangements only. Such tables lose some clones; where checked, under half of the loss comes from unresolved V genes, and the rest has no known cause. Recorded for this sample are some 73,000 clones; about 86% of them occurred a single time. The ten largest clones represent roughly 8% of the sample. The sample in question was CD4+ or CD8+ T cells sorted from blood, obtained in a trial of the OX40 agonist ivuxolimab. Source of these receptors: an adult with an advanced solid tumor such as melanoma, head and neck, liver or kidney cancer.

CDR3 sequence reads: CASSYSDRRNSPLHF. The CDR3 DNA follows: TGTGCCAGCAGTTACTCAGACAGGCGGAATTCACCCCTCCACTTT. The genes are TRBV6-5 and TRBJ1-6; D is possibly TRBD1 (6 bases). V shed 0 bases and J shed 7 bases, with 10 bases lying between them. Germline V gene lookup returns CDR1 MNHEY and CDR2 SVGAGI. The CDR3 has 15 residues.

The gene calls are TRBV10-3 and TRBJ2-1, with TRBD2 matching over 7 bases. The V and J ends lost 10 bases and 3 bases, in that order; junction bases with no gene match: 6. From germline, CDR1 is ENHRY and CDR2 SYGVKD. The CDR3 is 13 amino acids. In DNA, the CDR3 is TGTGCCACCCTAGCGGCACTCTACAATGAGCAGTTCTTC. Translating it yields CATLAALYNEQFF.

The chain combines TRBV7-3 with TRBJ2-2, with 7 bases aligning to TRBD1. Germline lookup yields CDR1 SGHTA and CDR2 FQGTGA. With V trimmed by 4 bases and J by 5 bases, 4 bases remained unmatched. CDR3 length: 14 amino acids. Written as DNA, the CDR3 is TGTGCCAGCAGCTCCAGACAGGGTACCGGGGAGCTGTTTTTT. It yields the protein CASSSRQGTGELFF. The entire variable domain, with the rest obtained from reference TRBV7-3 and TRBJ2-2, is as follows: GAGVSQTPSNKVTEKGKYVELRCDPISGHTALYWYRQSLGQGPEFLIYFQGTGAADDSGLPNDRFFAVRPEGSVSTLKIQRTERGDSAVYLCASSSRQGTGELFFGEGSRLTVL.

The genes are TRBV20-1 and TRBJ2-2; D remains ambiguous. With 1 base removed from V and 5 bases from J, the gap between germline ends came to 2 bases. CDR3 length equals 11 residues. The germline CDR1 and CDR2 sequences are DFQATT and SNEGSKA (reference sequence). CDR3 sequence (DNA): TGCAGTGCTAGAGGAACCGGGGAGCTGTTTTTT. It translates to CSARGTGELFF.

There are a few counts of this clone. The chain links TRBV6-5 to TRBJ2-3, with 7 bases matching TRBD2. CDR1 MNHEY and CDR2 SVGAGI come from the germline V gene. V lost 4 bases and J lost 1; bases outside the gene matches: 2. This CDR3 comprises 14 residues. Here the CDR3 reads CASSLAGRTDTQYF. Here the CDR3 DNA reads TGTGCCAGCAGTTTAGCGGGCCGCACAGATACGCAGTATTTT.

V and J are TRBV5-4 and TRBJ1-5, with 7 bases identical to TRBD1. The J segment lost 4 bases and the V segment lost 3 bases, leaving 4 bases of the junction unmatched. Germline lookup yields CDR1 SGHNT and CDR2 YYREEE (reference sequence). The CDR3 contains 14 residues. DNA of the CDR3: TGTGCCAGCAGCTCCGGGACAGAGAATCAGCCCCAGCATTTT. It specifies CASSSGTENQPQHF.

The genes are TRBV18 and TRBJ1-1; the D is unclear. V was trimmed by 6 bases and J by 1 base, leaving 9 bases between them. The germline CDR1 and CDR2 sequences are KGHSH and LQKENI. The CDR3 length is 13 residues. The DNA for the CDR3 is TGTGCCAGCTCTCCGCCCGGGAACACTGAAGCTTTCTTT. It is translated as CASSPPGNTEAFF. Drawing the rest from reference TRBV18 and TRBJ1-1, the complete variable domain is NAGVMQNPRHLVRRRGQEARLRCSPMKGHSHVYWYRQLPEEGLKFMVYLQKENIIDESGMPKERFSAEFPKEGPSILRIQQVVRGDSAAYFCASSPPGNTEAFFGQGTRLTVV.

This clone came up a few times. The V call is TRBV28, the J call TRBJ1-2, with D perhaps matching TRBD1 (5 bases). The germline V gene encodes CDR1 MDHEN and CDR2 SYDVKM. With 4 bases removed from V and 8 bases from J, the gap between germline ends came to 11 bases. The length of the CDR3 is 12 residues. The CDR3 DNA reads as TGTGCCAGCAGTTCAGGGAGGGAGGGCTACACCTTC. Amino acid sequence: CASSSGREGYTF.

The chain employs TRBV28 and TRBJ1-2; TRBD1 might be the D (6 bases). Trimming took off 2 bases at V and 4 bases at J, with 14 bases between the two ends. This CDR3 has 15 amino acids. The germline gives CDR1 MDHEN, CDR2 SYDVKM. The CDR3 DNA reads as TGTGCCAGCAGTTTACTCCGAGGAGGGGGCTATGGCTACACCTTC. Protein sequence: CASSLLRGGGYGYTF.

This CDR3 is CASSWGQARSNTGELFF. DNA of the CDR3: TGCGCCAGCAGCTGGGGACAGGCGCGATCGAACACCGGGGAGCTGTTTTTT. The gene calls are TRBV5-1 and TRBJ2-2; 8 nucleotides agree with TRBD1. The CDR3 spans 17 residues. The junction had 7 bases not matched to a gene; V was cut back by 3 bases and J by 0 bases. Germline CDR1 SGHRS, CDR2 YFSETQ.

The V and J genes are TRBV5-1 and TRBJ1-3; D is unresolved. The CDR3 has 14 amino acids. V was cut by 0 bases and J by 7 bases, with 11 bases left in between. Germline V gene data show CDR1 as SGHRS and CDR2 as YFSETQ. The CDR3, as DNA: TGCGCCAGCAGCTTGGGAGGGCTCCCTAACACCATATATTTT. Its translation is CASSLGGLPNTIYF. The full variable domain, with the rest looked up from reference TRBV5-1 and TRBJ1-3, is KAGVTQTPRYLIKTRGQQVTLSCSPISGHRSVSWYQQTPGQGLQFLFEYFSETQRNKGNFPGRFSGRQFSNSRSEMNVSTLELGDSALYLCASSLGGLPNTIYFGEGSWLTVV.

The chain has TRBV11-2 and TRBJ2-7; D may be TRBD1 or TRBD2 (5 bases each). The V end was cut by 5 bases, the J end by 3 bases, with 17 bases between. The CDR3 loop spans 15 amino acids. Germline assignment: CDR1 SGHAT and CDR2 FQNNGV. CDR3 protein: CASSPGAGRLYEQYF. The CDR3 region has the DNA TGTGCCAGCAGCCCCGGGGCGGGTAGGCTCTACGAGCAGTACTTC. The full variable domain, with the rest looked up from reference TRBV11-2 and TRBJ2-7, is EAGVAQSPRYKIIEKRQSVAFWCNPISGHATLYWYQQILGQGPKLLIQFQNNGVVDDSQLPKDRFSAERLKGVDSTLKIQPAKLEDSAVYLCASSPGAGRLYEQYFGPGTRLTVT.

This clone was found a few times. The rearrangement links TRBV7-9 to TRBJ2-5; the D is unclear. CDR3 length: 15 residues. The V gene lost 1 base and the J gene lost 1 base, with 10 bases spanning the gap. Germline V lookup: CDR1 SEHNR, CDR2 FQNEAQ (reference sequence). This CDR3 reads CASSLEARVQETQYF. CDR3 DNA: TGTGCCAGCAGCTTAGAAGCTAGGGTCCAAGAGACCCAGTACTTC.

The sample holds one count of this clone. The gene calls are TRBV11-3 and TRBJ2-5, with D uncertain. This CDR3 contains 15 residues. Germline loops: CDR1 SGHNT, CDR2 YENEEA. Trimming took 2 bases from V and 5 from J, leaving 15 bases between them. CDR3 DNA: TGTGCCAGCAGCTTATCGGGTGGAAGGATGGAGACCCAGTACTTC. As protein: CASSLSGGRMETQYF.

The chain joins TRBV6-6 to TRBJ2-3; the D gene could be TRBD1 or TRBD2 (5 bases each). This CDR3 has 16 amino acids. V lost 0 bases and J 5 bases, leaving 15 bases between the germline ends. Looked up from germline, CDR1 is MNHNY and CDR2 is SVGAGI (reference sequence). CDR3 nucleotide sequence: TGTGCCAGCAGTTACTCCCGGGGCAGCCTGGGAGATACGCAGTATTTT. Protein sequence: CASSYSRGSLGDTQYF.

The J gene is TRBJ2-2, the V gene TRBV5-1; 11 nucleotides match TRBD2. This CDR3 is built from 19 residues. V gave up 7 bases and J gave up 5 bases; unmatched junction bases: 19. The germline V gene has CDR1 SGHRS and CDR2 YFSETQ. For the CDR3, the DNA is TGCGCCAGCGAGACAGGGCCCGGAGCCTTAGCGGGGGGGACCGGGGAGCTGTTTTTT. This sequence encodes CASETGPGALAGGTGELFF. The variable domain in full, completed from reference TRBV5-1 and TRBJ2-2, reads KAGVTQTPRYLIKTRGQQVTLSCSPISGHRSVSWYQQTPGQGLQFLFEYFSETQRNKGNFPGRFSGRQFSNSRSEMNVSTLELGDSALYLCASETGPGALAGGTGELFFGEGSRLTVL.

V gene TRBV6-1 combines with J gene TRBJ2-2, with 7 bases aligning to TRBD1. Germline CDR1 is MNHNS and CDR2 is SASEGT. After removal of 6 bases from V and 5 bases from J, the junction contained 6 bases not matched to a gene. The CDR3 runs 14 residues. The CDR3 sequence is CASRTGVWTGELFF. CDR3 coding DNA: TGTGCCAGCAGAACAGGGGTCTGGACCGGGGAGCTGTTTTTT.

The J gene is TRBJ2-5, the V gene TRBV29-1; D ambiguous. This CDR3 is 10 amino acids long. CDR1 SQVTM and CDR2 ANQGSEA come from the germline V gene. Trimming cost V 4 bases and J 1 base, with 1 base left between them. Here the CDR3 DNA reads TGCAGCGTTGCCCAAGAGACCCAGTACTTC. Translating gives CSVAQETQYF. The full variable domain, with the rest looked up from reference TRBV29-1 and TRBJ2-5, is SAVISQKPSRDICQRGTSLTIQCQVDSQVTMMFWYRQQPGQSLTLIATANQGSEATYESGFVIDKFPISRPNLTFSTLTVSNMSPEDSSIYLCSVAQETQYFGPGTRLLVL.